This T cell receptor (beta chain) was identified in a study of T-cell memory formation after mild COVID-19. Findings and caveats of the study: Researchers found some responding clones in pre-infection memory, a sign that cross-reactive memory joined.

Germline loops: CDR1 DFQATT, CDR2 SNEGSKA (reference sequence). The CDR3 loop spans 14 amino acids. V shed 0 bases and J shed 5 bases, with 13 bases lying between them. MiXCR, run by TCRdb on the 5' RACE reads, gives a single entry per CDR3 protein. The table includes roughly 450,000 distinct CDR3 sequences, 18% detected once. Details on this clonotype: Its matching antigen is unknown.

The chain employs TRBV20-1 and TRBJ1-1, with a weak D call TRBD1 (5 bases). Sequencing was carried out using PBMCs or a T cell subset sorted from them (not recorded which). This TCR came from an adult woman who had mild COVID-19 (a few samples of this study predate the infection). Cell type and time point are not known. The DNA for the CDR3 is TGCAGTGCTAGAGATCAGGGCGGGAGAACTGAAGCTTTCTTT. It yields the protein CSARDQGGRTEAFF.